The sequence of this T cell receptor beta chain was determined in a study of T cell changes during pregnancy in multiple sclerosis. The CDR3 runs 15 residues. Trimming cost V 0 bases and J 7 bases, with 12 bases left between them. Looked up from germline, CDR1 is ENHRY and CDR2 is SYGVKD. Sequencing was performed with immunoSEQ multiplex PCR; in TCRdb, only in-frame clones are kept and a portion is missing. This repertoire shows under 90,000 clones, more than 90% found once; its top ten account for over 3.5%. This material consisted of peripheral blood, taken after pregnancy. The chain combines TRBV10-3 with TRBJ1-4; D unclear. This receptor was obtained from a female donor in good health, enrolled as a control in a pregnancy study. The CDR3 sequence is CAISESPTTGEKLFF. DNA for the CDR3: TGTGCCATCAGTGAGTCGCCAACTACGGGTGAAAAACTGTTTTTT.